These 20 T cell receptor beta chains share one sample of origin, sequenced in a study of CD8 T cells in ankylosing spondylitis. Overall study findings and caveats: Characteristic, it appeared, of ankylosing spondylitis blood was a TCR beta motif of fewer than 10 highly homologous variants.

Antigens for these TCRs are unknown. One entry per CDR3 protein, called by TCRdb with MiXCR from the 5' RACE reads. This sample has more than 600,000 distinct CDR3 sequences, with under 20% found just once. Sequenced input: blood, either unsorted or a sorted T cell fraction (not recorded which). The receptors originated from a male donor with ankylosing spondylitis.

The chain is built from TRBV6-5 and TRBJ2-7; 7 nucleotides match TRBD1. Unmatched junction bases numbered 8, after V lost 4 bases and J lost 2 bases. Per the germline V gene, CDR1 is MNHEY and CDR2 is SVGAGI. The CDR3 contains 15 residues. The CDR3 bases are TGTGCCAGCAGTTTAGGGGGACAGAAACCCTACGAGCAGTACTTC. Amino acid sequence: CASSLGGQKPYEQYF.

This clonotype occurred a few times. The chain carries TRBV12-3 or TRBV12-4 and TRBJ2-5; TRBD2 matches at 10 bases. The CDR3 totals 17 residues. Germline trimming cut 2 bases from V and 5 bases from J; bases unmatched to any gene: 11. DNA for the CDR3: TGTGCCAGCAGTTTAATCTCCCATGAGCGGGAGGGTGAGACCCAGTACTTC. Protein sequence: CASSLISHEREGETQYF.

This clonotype has more than one count but fewer than ten. The V call is TRBV5-5, the J call TRBJ1-2; 9 bases line up with TRBD1. This CDR3 is 15 amino acids long. V gave up 4 bases and J gave up 7 bases; unmatched junction bases: 11. The germline V gene has CDR1 SGHKS and CDR2 YYEKEE (reference sequence). CDR3 residues: CASSPGTGFLGGYTF. CDR3 nucleotide sequence: TGTGCCAGCAGCCCCGGGACAGGGTTTTTAGGTGGCTACACCTTC.

V gene TRBV6-2 or TRBV6-3 combines with J gene TRBJ2-7; D may be TRBD2 (5 bases). Trimming left V 8 bases short and J 4 bases short, with 12 bases between. The CDR3 loop spans 12 amino acids. CDR1 and CDR2 (germline): MNHEY, SVGEGT. The CDR3 region is CASYPRGYEQYF. CDR3 nucleotide sequence: TGTGCCAGCTATCCCCGGGGTTACGAGCAGTACTTC.

This chain uses TRBV20-1 with TRBJ2-1; D is unresolved. The germline V and J ends were trimmed by 0 bases and 4 bases, with 10 bases remaining between them. Germline V gives CDR1 DFQATT, CDR2 SNEGSKA (reference sequence). This CDR3 contains 14 residues. CDR3 region: CSARDILLYNEQFF. DNA for the CDR3: TGCAGTGCTAGAGATATCTTGTTGTACAATGAGCAGTTCTTC.

The chain joins TRBV10-3 to TRBJ2-5; 9 nucleotides match TRBD2. V lost 4 bases, J lost 2 bases, and 8 bases stayed unmatched. CDR1 and CDR2 from the germline V gene are ENHRY and SYGVKD. The CDR3 contains 16 residues. The CDR3: CAISALAGRGQETQYF. CDR3 DNA: TGTGCCATCAGTGCTCTAGCGGGAAGAGGTCAAGAGACCCAGTACTTC.

This chain joins TRBV12-3 or TRBV12-4 and TRBJ2-4; D is perhaps TRBD2 (6 bases). Trimming stripped 5 bases from V and 8 bases from J, with 19 bases between. The CDR3 is 15 residues long. The CDR3 is CASSPPGTRGYIQYF. DNA of the CDR3: TGTGCCAGCAGTCCACCCGGGACCCGGGGGTACATTCAGTACTTC.

The sample holds many counts of this clonotype. The chain couples TRBV20-1 to TRBJ2-7; weak D call: TRBD1 (5 bases). This CDR3 contains 14 residues. Germline V lookup: CDR1 DFQATT, CDR2 SNEGSKA (reference sequence). V was clipped by 6 bases and J by 1 base, with 16 bases between them. The CDR3 DNA follows: TGCAGTGCCGAAGGACAAACCAATTCCTACGAGCAGTACTTC. Translated: CSAEGQTNSYEQYF.

The chain joins TRBV11-2 to TRBJ1-5; D remains ambiguous. CDR3 length equals 11 residues. Germline lookup yields CDR1 SGHAT and CDR2 FQNNGV. Trimming removed 6 bases at V and 11 bases at J, with 11 bases between. CDR3 sequence (DNA): TGTGCCAGCAGTCCACGGGGAGCCCAGCATTTT. Its protein product is CASSPRGAQHF.

Only a few counts were recorded for this clonotype. This CDR3 reads CASSPEISYNEQFF. The CDR3 DNA sequence: TGTGCCAGCAGCCCGGAGATCTCCTACAATGAGCAGTTCTTC. This chain links TRBV4-2 with TRBJ2-1; D is unresolved. This CDR3 spans 14 amino acids. CDR1 and CDR2 from the germline V gene are LGHNA and YNFKEQ. Trimming cost V 4 bases and J 0 bases, with 7 bases left between them.

This clonotype showed up many times. This chain connects TRBV20-1 to TRBJ2-3, with 9 bases identical to TRBD1. CDR3 length equals 14 residues. Germline V lookup: CDR1 DFQATT, CDR2 SNEGSKA (reference sequence). The V and J ends lost 4 bases and 2 bases, in that order; junction bases with no gene match: 4. The CDR3 loop reads CSATGQGNTDTQYF. The CDR3 region has the DNA TGCAGTGCTACGGGACAGGGTAACACAGATACGCAGTATTTT.

The table lists this clonotype with many counts. The rearrangement links TRBV4-2 to TRBJ2-7, with 8 nucleotides matching TRBD2. The CDR3 sequence is 14 residues long. Trimming removed 1 base from V and 6 bases from J; junction bases left unmatched: 5. Looked up from germline, CDR1 is LGHNA and CDR2 is YNFKEQ. The CDR3 protein is CASSQVGSGTEQYF. In DNA form, the CDR3 reads TGTGCCAGCAGCCAAGTGGGTAGCGGGACCGAGCAGTACTTC.

In this sample, this clonotype turned up a few times. V and J are TRBV5-1 and TRBJ2-1, with unresolved D. Looked up from germline, CDR1 is SGHRS and CDR2 is YFSETQ. Trimming left V 0 bases short and J 8 bases short, with 6 bases between. The CDR3 has 12 residues. The DNA for the CDR3 is TGCGCCAGCAGCTTGGGGTGGGATGAGCAGTTCTTC. Its protein is CASSLGWDEQFF.

CDR3 amino acids: CASSQRDSRNEQFF. CDR3 sequence (DNA): TGCGCCAGCAGCCAGAGGGACTCCCGCAATGAGCAGTTCTTC. The chain links TRBV5-1 to TRBJ2-1, with a tentative D call TRBD2 (6 bases). Germline CDR1 reads SGHRS; CDR2 reads YFSETQ. The V end lost 4 bases, the J end lost 6 bases, and 14 bases lay between the germline ends. CDR3 length equals 14 residues.

The J gene is TRBJ2-5, the V gene TRBV27; D is perhaps TRBD1 (5 bases). V shed 3 bases and J shed 1 base, with 12 bases lying between them. The CDR3 is 15 amino acids. The V gene's germline CDR1 is MNHEY and CDR2 SMNVEV (reference sequence). This chain's CDR3 is CASSFGAGPQETQYF. Here the CDR3 DNA reads TGTGCCAGCAGTTTTGGGGCAGGACCCCAAGAGACCCAGTACTTC.

The chain recombines TRBV3-1 with TRBJ2-3, with D possibly TRBD1 on 6 matching bases. This CDR3 has 16 residues. Germline CDR1 and CDR2: LGHDT and YNNKEL (reference sequence). V was trimmed by 4 bases and J by 2 bases, leaving 16 bases between them. In nucleotides, the CDR3 is TGTGCCAGCAGCCCGACGGACAGCAAACACACAGATACGCAGTATTTT. Protein: CASSPTDSKHTDTQYF.

This chain uses TRBV11-2 with TRBJ2-5; 7 nucleotides agree with TRBD2. With 2 bases clipped from V and 5 bases from J, the junction kept 17 bases outside the gene matches. The CDR3 consists of 18 residues. Germline V CDR1 and CDR2: SGHAT, FQNNGV. The CDR3 sequence: CASSLFSWQSGEVETQYF. In nucleotides, the CDR3 is TGTGCCAGCAGCTTATTCTCTTGGCAAAGCGGGGAGGTTGAGACCCAGTACTTC.

The chain has TRBV7-2 and TRBJ2-3; 14 nucleotides match TRBD2. After removal of 1 base from V and 5 bases from J, the junction contained 2 bases not matched to a gene. Germline values: CDR1 SGHTA, CDR2 FQGNSA. CDR3 size: 16 residues. CDR3 sequence reads: CASSLGTSGRLDTQYF. The CDR3 DNA reads TGTGCCAGCAGCTTAGGGACTAGCGGGAGGTTAGATACGCAGTATTTT.

The chain carries TRBV6-1 and TRBJ1-6; D remains ambiguous. Germline CDR1 reads MNHNS; CDR2 reads SASEGT. Trimming removed 7 bases at V and 5 bases at J, with 15 bases between. The CDR3 runs 15 residues. The CDR3 nucleotides read TGTGCCAGCACCCTTGCGGGTCGCGATAATTCACCCCTCCACTTT. Amino acids: CASTLAGRDNSPLHF.

The chain carries TRBV5-1 and TRBJ2-7; 9 nucleotides line up with TRBD2. The CDR3 has 15 residues. V lost 4 bases to trimming and J lost 0 bases; unmatched junction nucleotides: 5. Germline assignment: CDR1 SGHRS and CDR2 YFSETQ. This CDR3 is CASSGGTSTSYEQYF. Here the CDR3 DNA reads TGCGCCAGCAGCGGAGGGACTAGCACCTCCTACGAGCAGTACTTC.